Presented here are 17 T cell receptor beta chains from one specimen sequenced in a study of shared clonotypes between healthy human individuals (dated by TCRdb to about 2020). The library was generated by the immunoSEQ multiplex PCR assay. The clones in this table, taken by TCRdb from immuneACCESS, are in-frame only. Not every clone is retained; where verified, under half of the shortfall comes from an unresolved V gene, and the cause of the rest is unknown. The sample includes about 1 million clones, with 75% observed a single time. Around 1.5% of the sample is in the top ten clones. Sequences were obtained from memory CD4+ T cells sorted from blood. The meaning of the sample's cell subset or site label: CD45RA-negative fraction. These receptors were obtained from a man younger than 30 in good health.

This clone was observed many times. The chain recombines TRBV10-2 with TRBJ2-3; 9 bases map to TRBD2. Germline V gene lookup returns CDR1 WSHSY and CDR2 SAAADI. J lost 4 bases, V lost 8 bases, and 4 bases had no gene match. There are 13 residues in the CDR3. The CDR3 is CASERGASDTQYF. CDR3 bases: TGCGCCAGCGAGCGGGGGGCATCAGATACGCAGTATTTT.

This clone has only a few counts. The sample contains more than one DNA sequence encoding this CDR3. This rearrangement joins TRBV5-1 to TRBJ1-2; D remains unclear. The CDR3 contains 14 residues. The V and J ends lost 0 bases and 4 bases respectively, with 10 bases between them. CDR1 and CDR2 (germline): SGHRS, YFSETQ. CDR3 region: CASSLEPEFYGYTF. Written as DNA, the CDR3 is TGCGCCAGCAGCTTGGAGCCCGAGTTCTATGGCTACACCTTC.

V gene TRBV30 combines with J gene TRBJ2-5, with 9 bases fitting TRBD2. CDR3 size: 13 residues. From germline, CDR1 is GTSNPN and CDR2 SVGIG (reference sequence). V trimming: 8 bases; J trimming: 3 bases; junction bases outside the gene matches: 7. The CDR3 sequence: CAATGLAEETQYF. In nucleotides, the CDR3 is TGTGCCGCTACGGGACTAGCAGAAGAGACCCAGTACTTC.

The J gene is TRBJ2-3, the V gene TRBV9; 7 nucleotides match TRBD2. This CDR3 is built from 16 residues. The germline CDR1 and CDR2 sequences are SGDLS and YYNGEE. The V segment lost 0 bases and the J segment 5 bases; nucleotides outside the gene matches: 9. The CDR3 region is CASSVVTSGKGDTQYF. Here the CDR3 DNA reads TGTGCCAGCAGCGTAGTCACAAGCGGGAAGGGAGATACGCAGTATTTT. Supplemented by reference TRBV9 and TRBJ2-3, the full variable domain reads DSGVTQTPKHLITATGQRVTLRCSPRSGDLSVYWYQQSLDQGLQFLIQYYNGEERAKGNILERFSAQQFPDLHSELNLSSLELGDSALYFCASSVVTSGKGDTQYFGPGTRLTVL.

This clone was detected once. This rearrangement joins TRBV11-1 to TRBJ1-2; D is uncertain. Germline CDR1 and CDR2: SGHAT and FQDESV (reference sequence). Trimming stripped 5 bases from V and 4 bases from J, with 17 bases between. CDR3 length equals 15 residues. CDR3 DNA sequence: TGTGCCAGCAGCCCAGCGCCTTCAGTAAGCTATGGCTACACCTTC. Protein sequence: CASSPAPSVSYGYTF.

The gene calls are TRBV10-1 and TRBJ1-1; weak D call: TRBD1 (5 bases). V lost 10 bases and J lost 0, with 21 bases in between. This CDR3 has 16 amino acids. Germline-derived CDR1 and CDR2 are WNHNN and SYGVQD (reference sequence). The CDR3 coding sequence is TGCGCCAAGAAACTCGGGACTCCACACATGAACACTGAAGCTTTCTTT. Protein: CAKKLGTPHMNTEAFF.

J is TRBJ1-2 and V is TRBV19; D gene unclear. V dropped 5 bases and J dropped 4 bases, with 14 bases sitting between them. The germline gives CDR1 LNHDA, CDR2 SQIVND (reference sequence). The length of the CDR3 is 14 residues. The CDR3, as DNA: TGTGCCAGTAGTGAGGAGGGTCGAGGCTATGGCTACACCTTC. Amino acid sequence: CASSEEGRGYGYTF.

The chain joins TRBV5-1 to TRBJ1-1; 9 bases are shared with TRBD1. Losses at the gene ends were 4 bases for V and 0 bases for J; bases not matched to a gene: 7. The CDR3 contains 16 residues. The germline V gene encodes CDR1 SGHRS and CDR2 YFSETQ. CDR3 protein: CASSPGQGSMNTEAFF. The CDR3 DNA sequence: TGCGCCAGCAGCCCGGGACAGGGATCCATGAACACTGAAGCTTTCTTT.

The chain couples TRBV5-4 to TRBJ2-7; D gene uncertain. CDR3 length: 11 amino acids. The V gene's germline CDR1 is SGHNT and CDR2 YYREEE (reference sequence). Trimming pared 5 bases from V and 7 bases from J, leaving 10 bases between. The CDR3 region has the DNA TGTGCCAGCAGTTCCTTGGAGGAGCAGTACTTC. This gives the protein CASSSLEEQYF.

The rearrangement links TRBV7-2 to TRBJ1-5, with TRBD1 as a possible D gene (6 bases). The CDR3 runs 15 residues. Germline CDR1 SGHTA, CDR2 FQGNSA. The V end was cut by 1 base, the J end by 9 bases, with 16 bases between. The CDR3 coding sequence is TGTGCCAGCAGCTTAGGGTCGCAGGGGTTAAGGCCCCAGCATTTT. This sequence encodes CASSLGSQGLRPQHF.

J is TRBJ2-7 and V is TRBV5-1; D is unclear. The CDR3 spans 16 residues. Trimming pared 2 bases from V and 0 bases from J, leaving 15 bases between. In germline, CDR1 is SGHRS, CDR2 YFSETQ. CDR3 DNA: TGCGCCAGCAGCTTTATATATGACTCCAGCTCCTACGAGCAGTACTTC. Amino acids: CASSFIYDSSSYEQYF.

There are a few counts of this clone. CDR3 DNA: TGCAGCGTTGAAGATATAAAGCCAGGGAGGATCAGGTACAATGAGCAGTTCTTC. Translated: CSVEDIKPGRIRYNEQFF. V usage is TRBV29-1 and J usage is TRBJ2-1, with D perhaps TRBD2 (6 bases). V gave up 0 bases and J gave up 4 bases, with 22 bases separating them. Germline V gene sequence: CDR1 SQVTM, CDR2 ANQGSEA. CDR3 length: 18 residues.

In this sample, this clone turned up a few times. This rearrangement joins TRBV11-2 to TRBJ2-1, with D hard to call. V was cut by 3 bases and J by 0 bases, with 15 bases left in between. The CDR3 has 17 amino acids. Germline V gives CDR1 SGHAT, CDR2 FQNNGV. The CDR3 sequence is CASSLARRTGSYNEQFF. DNA for the CDR3: TGTGCCAGCAGCTTGGCCCGGCGGACGGGCTCCTACAATGAGCAGTTCTTC.

The chain uses TRBV6-1 and TRBJ1-5; D is unclear. The CDR3 spans 16 residues. Trimming shortened V by 2 bases and J by 5 bases, and 16 bases separated the two germline ends. CDR1 is MNHNS and CDR2 is SASEGT in the germline V gene. CDR3: CASSELWGRFDQPQHF. Written as DNA, the CDR3 is TGTGCCAGCAGTGAACTTTGGGGTCGATTCGATCAGCCCCAGCATTTT.

In its sample, this clone was seen once. The CDR3 DNA is TGTGCCAGCAGCGTAGATCGGGGACAGGGCTACAATGAGCAGTTCTTC. It codes for CASSVDRGQGYNEQFF. This sequence joins TRBV9 and TRBJ2-1, with 9 bases fitting TRBD1. With 0 bases clipped from V and 3 bases from J, the junction kept 4 bases outside the gene matches. The CDR3 sequence is 16 residues long. The germline gives CDR1 SGDLS, CDR2 YYNGEE.

The rearrangement links TRBV10-3 to TRBJ2-3; D is tentatively TRBD1 or TRBD2 (6 bases each). V dropped 4 bases and J dropped 5 bases, with 13 bases sitting between them. Germline CDR1 is ENHRY and CDR2 is SYGVKD. The CDR3 runs to 14 residues. The CDR3 here is CAISATGAGDTQYF. DNA of the CDR3: TGTGCCATCAGTGCGACGGGGGCGGGAGATACGCAGTATTTT.

The chain recombines TRBV7-3 with TRBJ2-1, with D tentatively TRBD2 (6 bases). CDR3 size: 16 residues. The germline V gene has CDR1 SGHTA and CDR2 FQGTGA. Trimming took off 0 bases at V and 0 bases at J, with 9 bases between the two ends. CDR3 DNA: TGTGCCAGCAGCTTAACTTGGGGAGGCTCCTACAATGAGCAGTTCTTC. Amino acid sequence: CASSLTWGGSYNEQFF.